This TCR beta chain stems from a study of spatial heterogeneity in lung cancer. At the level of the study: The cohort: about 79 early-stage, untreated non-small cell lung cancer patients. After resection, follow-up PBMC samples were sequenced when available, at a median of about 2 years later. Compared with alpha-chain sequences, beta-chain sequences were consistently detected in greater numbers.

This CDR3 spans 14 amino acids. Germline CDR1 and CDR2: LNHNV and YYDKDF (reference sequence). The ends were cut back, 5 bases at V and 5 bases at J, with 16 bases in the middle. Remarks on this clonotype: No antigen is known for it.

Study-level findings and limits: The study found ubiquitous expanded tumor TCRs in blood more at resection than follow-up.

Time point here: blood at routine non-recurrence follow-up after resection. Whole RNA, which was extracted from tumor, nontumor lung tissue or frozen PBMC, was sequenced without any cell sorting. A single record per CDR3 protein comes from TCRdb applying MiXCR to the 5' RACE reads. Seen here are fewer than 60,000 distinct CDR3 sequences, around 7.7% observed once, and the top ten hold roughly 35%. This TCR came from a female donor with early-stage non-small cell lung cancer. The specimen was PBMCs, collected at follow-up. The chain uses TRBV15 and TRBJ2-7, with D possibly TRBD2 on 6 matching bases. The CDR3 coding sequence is TGTGCCACCAGCGATAGAGGAGGGGACCACGAGCAGTACTTC. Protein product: CATSDRGGDHEQYF.